The 12 T cell receptor beta chains listed next were all sequenced from one sample in a study of a mutant IDH1 vaccine in newly diagnosed glioma. The antigens of these receptors remain unknown. Produced via immunoSEQ multiplex PCR; TCRdb's table is partial and in-frame only. The data contain some 60,000 clones, 81% of them seen just once; the ten biggest clones take up around 5%. Described time point: week 35, safety follow-up. Each dose of the vaccine consisted of 300 ug of mutant IDH1 20-mer peptide, with topical imiquimod. Material: PBMCs, obtained from a glioma patient whose treatment included an IDH1 peptide vaccine. All receptors come from a man in his forties or fifties with glioma.

CDR3 DNA: TGCGCCAGCAGTGACAGGGATGAGCAGTTCTTC. Residues: CASSDRDEQFF. The chain combines TRBV10-2 with TRBJ2-1; maybe TRBD1 (5 bases). Trimming shortened V by 3 bases and J by 8 bases, and 5 bases separated the two germline ends. The CDR3 has 11 residues. Germline V gene lookup returns CDR1 WSHSY and CDR2 SAAADI.

J is TRBJ2-7 and V is TRBV19; D is tentatively TRBD1 or TRBD2 (5 bases each). Looked up from germline, CDR1 is LNHDA and CDR2 is SQIVND (reference sequence). This CDR3 has 14 amino acids. The ends were cut back, 6 bases at V and 1 base at J, with 13 bases in the middle. The chain's CDR3 is CASSPGRSSYEQYF. Written as DNA, the CDR3 is TGTGCCAGTAGCCCGGGACGGTCGTCCTACGAGCAGTACTTC.

The rearrangement links TRBV19 to TRBJ2-1; 9 bases map to TRBD1. V shed 6 bases and J 6 bases; nucleotides not matched to a gene: 9. The germline V gene has CDR1 LNHDA and CDR2 SQIVND (reference sequence). The CDR3 runs to 15 residues. The CDR3 is CASRLAGTGTNEQFF. The CDR3 DNA reads as TGTGCCAGTAGACTGGCCGGGACAGGGACCAATGAGCAGTTCTTC.

The chain uses TRBV19 and TRBJ2-3, with 7 positions matching TRBD2. The CDR3 spans 17 residues. The germline CDR1 and CDR2 sequences are LNHDA and SQIVND (reference sequence). V lost 6 bases and J lost 5; bases outside the gene matches: 17. The DNA of the CDR3 is TGTGCCAGTAGCCCCCAGGTTGCGGGAGTTGGTGGAGATACGCAGTATTTT. Translation gives CASSPQVAGVGGDTQYF.

The rearrangement joins TRBV2 to TRBJ2-1, with 7 nucleotides matching TRBD2. V shed 8 bases and J 0 bases; nucleotides not matched to a gene: 13. The CDR3 consists of 17 residues. CDR1 and CDR2 from the germline V gene are SNHLY and FYNNEI. The CDR3 here is CASRRASGLSSYNEQFF. The CDR3 bases are TGTGCCAGCCGGCGGGCTAGCGGTCTAAGCTCCTACAATGAGCAGTTCTTC.

This chain uses TRBV19 with TRBJ2-1; a weak D match, TRBD2 (6 bases). The CDR3 length is 14 residues. The germline V gene has CDR1 LNHDA and CDR2 SQIVND (reference sequence). The V gene lost 7 bases and the J gene lost 4 bases, with 14 bases spanning the gap. CDR3 protein: CASNADRGYNEQFF. The CDR3 DNA follows: TGTGCCAGTAACGCAGATCGGGGGTACAATGAGCAGTTCTTC.

J is TRBJ2-2 and V is TRBV29-1, with no clear D. CDR3 length: 14 amino acids. The V and J ends lost 6 bases and 0 bases respectively, with 11 bases between them. Germline V gives CDR1 SQVTM, CDR2 ANQGSEA. The DNA of the CDR3 is TGCAGCGTCGGCCACAATTCGAACACCGGGGAGCTGTTTTTT. As protein: CSVGHNSNTGELFF.

The rearrangement uses TRBV7-8 and TRBJ1-4; D is possibly TRBD1 (6 bases). The length of the CDR3 is 18 residues. CDR1 and CDR2 from the germline V gene are SGHVS and FQNEAQ. Trimming stripped 5 bases from V and 7 bases from J, with 26 bases between. The CDR3 spells CASSPLTGNDAGGEKLFF. The CDR3 DNA reads TGTGCCAGCAGCCCATTAACAGGGAACGACGCGGGGGGTGAAAAACTGTTTTTT.

The chain has TRBV19 and TRBJ2-7; TRBD1 matches at 8 bases. V gave up 3 bases and J gave up 4 bases; unmatched junction bases: 5. This CDR3 has 14 amino acids. Germline-derived CDR1 and CDR2 are LNHDA and SQIVND (reference sequence). CDR3 coding DNA: TGTGCCAGTAGTATCCCAGGGGGCGAATACGAGCAGTACTTC. Protein sequence: CASSIPGGEYEQYF.

The genes are TRBV19 and TRBJ1-1; TRBD1 agrees at 8 bases. This CDR3 has 16 amino acids. Germline loops: CDR1 LNHDA, CDR2 SQIVND (reference sequence). With V trimmed by 6 bases and J by 0 bases, 9 bases remained unmatched. In DNA form, the CDR3 reads TGTGCCAGTAGGCCCGGGACAGGAGAGATGAACACTGAAGCTTTCTTT. Translated, it gives CASRPGTGEMNTEAFF.

CDR3 bases: TGTGCCAGCAGCTTAATTCCCGGGGGTGAGCAGTACTTC. Its protein is CASSLIPGGEQYF. This chain joins TRBV7-3 and TRBJ2-7; tentatively, D is TRBD2 (6 bases). CDR1 is SGHTA, CDR2 FQGTGA, per germline. The CDR3 covers 13 residues. Trimming removed 1 base at V and 7 bases at J, with 11 bases between. Full variable domain (missing parts from reference TRBV7-3 and TRBJ2-7): GAGVSQTPSNKVTEKGKYVELRCDPISGHTALYWYRQSLGQGPEFLIYFQGTGAADDSGLPNDRFFAVRPEGSVSTLKIQRTERGDSAVYLCASSLIPGGEQYFGPGTRLTVT.

This clone was seen more than once but under ten times. CDR3 bases: TGTGCCAGCAGCTCCCGGACAGCAACCTACGAGCAGTACTTC. Translated, it gives CASSSRTATYEQYF. The chain joins TRBV13 to TRBJ2-7, with D tentatively TRBD1 (6 bases). This CDR3 comprises 14 residues. CDR1 PRHDT and CDR2 FYEKMQ come from the germline V gene (reference sequence). Between the trimmed V and J ends, which lost 4 bases and 2 bases, there was a span of 12 bases.